Presented here are 16 T cell receptor beta chains from one specimen sequenced in a study of monozygotic twins with inflammatory bowel disease. TCRdb reprocessed the 5' RACE reads, keeping one entry per CDR3 protein, no DNA. The sample holds about 210,000 distinct CDR3 sequences. The material sequenced was blood. The source is a human donor with ulcerative colitis or Crohn's disease, or a healthy co-twin of an affected twin (not recorded which).

The chain recombines TRBV20-1 with TRBJ1-1; the D gene TCRdb calls, TRBD1, cannot be checked with no DNA. The CDR3 consists of 14 residues. Per the germline V gene, CDR1 is DFQATT and CDR2 is SNEGSKA (reference sequence). The CDR3 here is CSARDQLQGAEAFF.

The gene calls are TRBV12-3 or TRBV12-4 and TRBJ1-1. This CDR3 contains 11 residues. The CDR3 reads CASIAGTEAFF.

The chain joins TRBV12-3 or TRBV12-4 to TRBJ2-5. The CDR3 totals 12 residues. The CDR3 is CASSSPQGTQYF.

The rearrangement joins TRBV12-3 or TRBV12-4 to TRBJ1-2; TCRdb proposes TRBD1, but this gene call is untestable without DNA. CDR3 length equals 14 residues. The chain's CDR3 is CASSTARTGYGYTF.

This chain joins TRBV7-3 and TRBJ2-3; as DNA is missing, the TRBD1 call by TCRdb cannot be tested. CDR1 SGHTA and CDR2 FQGTGA come from the germline V gene. The CDR3 runs to 14 residues. This CDR3 is CASSLTGSADTQYF.

V gene TRBV20-1 combines with J gene TRBJ2-5; TCRdb returns TRBD2, unconfirmable since there is no DNA. The germline V gene has CDR1 DFQATT and CDR2 SNEGSKA (reference sequence). This CDR3 contains 18 residues. CDR3 in amino acids: CSARGGTSGTYIQETQYF.

The V call is TRBV6-1, the J call TRBJ1-2. The CDR3 runs to 13 residues. Germline CDR1 and CDR2: MNHNS and SASEGT. CDR3 residues: CASSEALAFVYTF.

The V call is TRBV14, the J call TRBJ2-1; with no DNA, the TCRdb D assignment of TRBD2 cannot be verified. CDR1 and CDR2 from the germline V gene are SGHDN and FVKESK. This CDR3 is 14 amino acids long. The CDR3 sequence is CASSPGTFYNEQFF.

The chain joins TRBV27 to TRBJ1-2; TCRdb calls TRBD1, which cannot be checked without DNA. The CDR3 runs to 15 residues. The germline CDR1 and CDR2 sequences are MNHEY and SMNVEV (reference sequence). CDR3 loop: CASRPDPTATGGYTF.

The chain links TRBV20-1 to TRBJ1-5; TCRdb gives TRBD1 as the D gene, but with no DNA this cannot be confirmed. The CDR3 totals 19 residues. The V gene's germline CDR1 is DFQATT and CDR2 SNEGSKA (reference sequence). This CDR3 reads CSATGHRAGVHPSNQPQHF.

The V gene is TRBV2, the J gene TRBJ1-5; TCRdb gives TRBD1 as the D gene, but with no DNA this cannot be confirmed. Germline V gives CDR1 SNHLY, CDR2 FYNNEI. The CDR3 is 16 residues long. Here the CDR3 reads CASSTGGSYSNQPQHF.

The chain has TRBV6-2 or TRBV6-3 and TRBJ2-2. The CDR3 sequence is 14 residues long. CDR1 is MNHEY and CDR2 is SVGEGT in the germline V gene. The CDR3 sequence is CASSYSENTGELFF.

V and J are TRBV29-1 and TRBJ2-3. CDR1 SQVTM and CDR2 ANQGSEA come from the germline V gene. The CDR3 has 15 residues. This CDR3 reads CSGTGHLPSTDTQYF.

The rearrangement joins TRBV27 to TRBJ2-7; TCRdb calls TRBD1, which cannot be checked without DNA. CDR1 is MNHEY and CDR2 is SMNVEV in the germline V gene (reference sequence). The CDR3 sequence is 15 residues long. CDR3 in amino acids: CASSLLGWTGDEQYF.

V usage is TRBV14 and J usage is TRBJ2-7. Germline-derived CDR1 and CDR2 are SGHDN and FVKESK. The CDR3 has 14 residues. The CDR3 sequence: CASSQEAVSYEQYF.

The chain carries TRBV5-6 and TRBJ1-6; there is no DNA to check the TCRdb D call of TRBD1. CDR1 and CDR2 (germline): SGHDT, YYEEEE. This CDR3 spans 13 amino acids. The CDR3 reads CASSGTANSPLHF. The variable domain in full, completed from reference TRBV5-6 and TRBJ1-6, reads DAGVTQSPTHLIKTRGQQVTLRCSPKSGHDTVSWYQQALGQGPQFIFQYYEEEERQRGNFPDRFSGHQFPNYSSELNVNALLLGDSALYLCASSGTANSPLHFGNGTRLTVT.